Following are 16 T cell receptor beta chains from one sample sequenced in a study of T cells in Graves' hyperthyroidism and ophthalmopathy (dated by TCRdb to between 2018 and 2020). Receptor libraries were prepared by multiplex PCR. Sequenced on an Illumina HiSeq 2000. The TCR beta CDR3 regions were amplified from RNA transcripts. The TCR CDR3 was subjected to a first round of RT-PCR using the HTBI primer set and the Qiagen OneStep RT-PCR kit. TCRdb trimmed the raw reads at Q25, called clones with MiXCR and kept productive beta chains. Each record represents a unique CDR3 protein, reported with the most common genes and DNA among its rows. Counted in this sample were 160,000 or so distinct CDR3 sequences; about a tenth of them appeared once. The top ten clonotypes cover more than 20% of the sample. Sequencing used blood. The receptors here all came from a woman aged 18-29 years with Graves' hyperthyroidism that later progressed to Graves' ophthalmopathy.

This clonotype was detected a few times. The rearrangement links TRBV19 to TRBJ2-7; TRBD1 is a possible D gene (5 bases). Trimming left V 7 bases short and J 0 bases short, with 10 bases between. CDR1 and CDR2 from the germline V gene are LNHDA and SQIVND (reference sequence). The CDR3 totals 13 residues. As DNA, the CDR3 is TGTGCCAGTAACCGAGACAGCTCCTACGAGCAGTACTTC. Its translation is CASNRDSSYEQYF.

This clonotype was detected ten times or more. The chain links TRBV10-3 to TRBJ2-3, with 8 bases lining up with TRBD2. The V gene's germline CDR1 is ENHRY and CDR2 SYGVKD. V lost 11 bases and J lost 6; bases outside the gene matches: 10. The CDR3 runs to 13 residues. The CDR3 reads CALASGRTDTQYF. DNA of the CDR3: TGTGCCCTCGCGAGCGGGAGAACTGATACGCAGTATTTT.

This clonotype showed up just a few times. The chain uses TRBV5-4 and TRBJ2-1; no reliable D call. The CDR3 consists of 14 residues. The V gene lost 0 bases and the J gene lost 2 bases, with 6 bases spanning the gap. Germline V gives CDR1 SGHNT, CDR2 YYREEE (reference sequence). The CDR3 region is CASSLGETYNEQFF. CDR3 DNA: TGTGCCAGCAGCTTGGGGGAAACCTACAATGAGCAGTTCTTC.

There are many counts of this clonotype. V gene TRBV3-1 combines with J gene TRBJ1-6; 8 bases fit TRBD1. This CDR3 contains 16 residues. The germline V gene encodes CDR1 LGHDT and CDR2 YNNKEL (reference sequence). J gave up 3 bases and V 3 bases, and 4 bases lay outside the gene matches. The CDR3 bases are TGTGCCAGCAGCCAGCAGACAGGGGACTATAATTCACCCCTCCACTTT. This gives the protein CASSQQTGDYNSPLHF.

This clonotype has ten or more counts. The gene calls are TRBV10-3 and TRBJ1-1, with no clear D. The CDR3 totals 15 residues. Germline lookup yields CDR1 ENHRY and CDR2 SYGVKD. The V gene lost 0 bases and the J gene lost 0 bases, with 8 bases spanning the gap. The CDR3 DNA reads as TGTGCCATCAGTGAGTCAGGGCAGATGAACACTGAAGCTTTCTTT. Amino acids: CAISESGQMNTEAFF.

The chain employs TRBV27 and TRBJ2-3, with 7 bases lining up with TRBD1. The CDR3 sequence is 13 residues long. The J segment lost 3 bases and the V segment lost 6 bases, leaving 3 bases of the junction unmatched. Germline V gives CDR1 MNHEY, CDR2 SMNVEV (reference sequence). The CDR3 loop reads CASRVTGTDTQYF. The CDR3 DNA follows: TGTGCCAGCAGGGTGACAGGGACAGATACGCAGTATTTT.

This clonotype was observed at least ten times. The V gene is TRBV28, the J gene TRBJ1-3, with TRBD1 as a possible D gene (6 bases). Germline CDR1 and CDR2: MDHEN and SYDVKM. Trimming took 6 bases from V and 4 from J, leaving 13 bases between them. This CDR3 has 14 amino acids. The CDR3 nucleotides are TGTGCCAGCAGCCTGAGGGGGGCCGGAAACACCATATATTTT. Protein: CASSLRGAGNTIYF. Full variable domain (outside the CDR3, taken from reference TRBV28 and TRBJ1-3): DVKVTQSSRYLVKRTGEKVFLECVQDMDHENMFWYRQDPGLGLRLIYFSYDVKMKEKGDIPEGYSVSREKKERFSLILESASTNQTSMYLCASSLRGAGNTIYFGEGSWLTVV.

The chain's CDR3 is CASSLRRGALAYNEQFF. The CDR3 DNA follows: TGTGCCAGCAGTTTACGCAGGGGGGCCTTGGCCTACAATGAGCAGTTCTTC. This chain connects TRBV12-3 or TRBV12-4 to TRBJ2-1, with D possibly being TRBD1 (7 bases). The CDR3 covers 17 residues. Trimming pared 2 bases from V and 2 bases from J, leaving 16 bases between.

This clonotype occurred many times. The chain links TRBV20-1 to TRBJ1-6; 7 nucleotides align to TRBD1. V lost 2 bases and J lost 4; bases outside the gene matches: 11. This CDR3 is 17 amino acids long. Germline V gene data show CDR1 as DFQATT and CDR2 as SNEGSKA (reference sequence). The CDR3 loop reads CSARKQGIVGYNSPLHF. The CDR3 nucleotides read TGCAGTGCTAGAAAACAGGGGATAGTGGGATATAATTCACCCCTCCACTTT.

Regarding this clonotype: A much larger clone lies one base from this, so it may be a read error. The chain combines TRBV11-2 with TRBJ2-1, with 8 bases aligning to TRBD2. Germline V gene data show CDR1 as SGHAT and CDR2 as FQNNGV. The CDR3 loop spans 13 amino acids. The CDR3 sequence: CVTGTRTYNEQFF. The CDR3 region has the DNA TGTGTGACCGGGACTAGGACCTACAATGAGCAGTTCTTC.

J is TRBJ2-7 and V is TRBV30; 11 bases line up with TRBD2. Germline loops: CDR1 GTSNPN, CDR2 SVGIG (reference sequence). Trimming cost V 5 bases and J 0 bases; bases outside gene matches: 12. This CDR3 is built from 17 residues. The CDR3 spells CAWARVLTSGGSYEQYF. The CDR3 DNA follows: TGTGCCTGGGCCAGGGTACTTACTAGCGGGGGCTCCTACGAGCAGTACTTC.

This clonotype showed up many times. V gene TRBV5-1 combines with J gene TRBJ1-1; D call uncertain. V dropped 4 bases and J dropped 1 base, with 11 bases sitting between them. CDR3 length: 14 amino acids. The V gene's germline CDR1 is SGHRS and CDR2 YFSETQ. The CDR3 DNA follows: TGCGCCAGCAGCCAGATGACGGAGAACACTGAAGCTTTCTTT. It codes for CASSQMTENTEAFF.

This clonotype was counted at least ten times. This rearrangement joins TRBV7-2 to TRBJ2-5, with TRBD2 as a possible D gene (5 bases). Germline values: CDR1 SGHTA, CDR2 FQGNSA. This CDR3 is 13 amino acids long. Between the trimmed V and J ends, which lost 5 bases and 5 bases, there was a span of 12 bases. The CDR3 region is CASSPGPGETQYF. The CDR3 region has the DNA TGTGCCAGCAGCCCCGGGCCGGGGGAGACCCAGTACTTC.

This clonotype was observed at least ten times. The rearrangement links TRBV7-8 to TRBJ2-5; D is undetermined. Trimming removed 1 base from V and 4 bases from J, with 7 bases in between. Per the germline V gene, CDR1 is SGHVS and CDR2 is FQNEAQ. The CDR3 extends over 13 amino acids. The DNA of the CDR3 is TGTGCCAGCAGCTTAGGGATTTCAGAGACCCAGTACTTC. Its protein product is CASSLGISETQYF.

Many counts were recorded for this clonotype. V is TRBV7-3 and J is TRBJ2-3, with D perhaps given as TRBD1 or TRBD2 (5 bases each). The CDR3 totals 14 residues. The germline V gene encodes CDR1 SGHTA and CDR2 FQGTGA. V dropped 1 base and J dropped 6 bases, with 11 bases sitting between them. The DNA of the CDR3 is TGTGCCAGCAGCTTAAGGGACCGGAAGGATACGCAGTATTTT. It codes for CASSLRDRKDTQYF.

This clonotype was counted at least ten times. The chain combines TRBV7-8 with TRBJ1-5; no clear D gene. V lost 1 base, J lost 2 bases, and 12 bases lay in between. The germline V gene has CDR1 SGHVS and CDR2 FQNEAQ. The CDR3 is 16 residues long. The CDR3 reads CASSLVRGLRNQPQHF. CDR3 nucleotide sequence: TGTGCCAGCAGCTTAGTTCGGGGTCTTCGCAATCAGCCCCAGCATTTT.